This record covers a single TCR beta chain. CDR3 length equals 16 residues. Germline V gene lookup returns CDR1 SGHVS and CDR2 FQNEAQ. Trimming left V 1 base short and J 3 bases short, with 13 bases between. The sample originates from a study of OX40 agonist ivuxolimab in advanced cancers. The protocol was immunoSEQ multiplex PCR, while the TCRdb copy is restricted to in-frame clones and leaves out a portion. The sample yields about 36,000 clones, around 80% seen once. The source of this sequence is an adult with an advanced solid tumor such as melanoma, head and neck, liver or kidney cancer. V usage is TRBV7-8 and J usage is TRBJ1-5; D is unclear. This specimen consisted of CD4+ or CD8+ T cells sorted from blood, obtained in a trial of the OX40 agonist ivuxolimab. CDR3 residues: CASSLGQTLSNQPQHF. As DNA, the CDR3 is TGTGCCAGCAGCTTAGGGCAAACCCTCTCCAATCAGCCCCAGCATTTT.